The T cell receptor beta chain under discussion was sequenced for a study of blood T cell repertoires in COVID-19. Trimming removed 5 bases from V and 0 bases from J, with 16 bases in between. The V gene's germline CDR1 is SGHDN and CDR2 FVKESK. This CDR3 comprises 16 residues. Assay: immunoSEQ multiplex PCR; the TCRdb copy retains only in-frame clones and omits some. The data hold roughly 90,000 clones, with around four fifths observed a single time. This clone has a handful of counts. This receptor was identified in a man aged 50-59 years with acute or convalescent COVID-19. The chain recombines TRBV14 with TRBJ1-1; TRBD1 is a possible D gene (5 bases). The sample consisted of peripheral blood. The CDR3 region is CASSLDIPILNTEAFF. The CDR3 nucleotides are TGTGCCAGCAGCTTGGACATCCCAATCCTGAACACTGAAGCTTTCTTT.